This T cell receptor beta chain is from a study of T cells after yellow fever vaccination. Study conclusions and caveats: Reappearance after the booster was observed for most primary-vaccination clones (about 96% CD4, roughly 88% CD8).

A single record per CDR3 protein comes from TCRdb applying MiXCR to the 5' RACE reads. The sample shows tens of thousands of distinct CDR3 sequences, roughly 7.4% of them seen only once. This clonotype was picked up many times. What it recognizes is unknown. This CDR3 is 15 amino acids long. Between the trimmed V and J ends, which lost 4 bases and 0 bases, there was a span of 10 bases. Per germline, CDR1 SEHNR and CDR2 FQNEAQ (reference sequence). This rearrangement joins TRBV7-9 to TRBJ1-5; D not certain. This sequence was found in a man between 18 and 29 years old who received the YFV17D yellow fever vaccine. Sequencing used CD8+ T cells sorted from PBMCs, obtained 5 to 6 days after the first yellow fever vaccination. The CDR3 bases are TGTGCCAGCAGCTCTGCAGACCATAGCAATCAGCCCCAGCATTTT. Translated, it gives CASSSADHSNQPQHF. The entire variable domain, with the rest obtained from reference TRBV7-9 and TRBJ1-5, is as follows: DTGVSQNPRHKITKRGQNVTFRCDPISEHNRLYWYRQTLGQGPEFLTYFQNEAQLEKSRLLSDRFSAERPKGSFSTLEIQRTEQGDSAMYLCASSSADHSNQPQHFGDGTRLSIL.